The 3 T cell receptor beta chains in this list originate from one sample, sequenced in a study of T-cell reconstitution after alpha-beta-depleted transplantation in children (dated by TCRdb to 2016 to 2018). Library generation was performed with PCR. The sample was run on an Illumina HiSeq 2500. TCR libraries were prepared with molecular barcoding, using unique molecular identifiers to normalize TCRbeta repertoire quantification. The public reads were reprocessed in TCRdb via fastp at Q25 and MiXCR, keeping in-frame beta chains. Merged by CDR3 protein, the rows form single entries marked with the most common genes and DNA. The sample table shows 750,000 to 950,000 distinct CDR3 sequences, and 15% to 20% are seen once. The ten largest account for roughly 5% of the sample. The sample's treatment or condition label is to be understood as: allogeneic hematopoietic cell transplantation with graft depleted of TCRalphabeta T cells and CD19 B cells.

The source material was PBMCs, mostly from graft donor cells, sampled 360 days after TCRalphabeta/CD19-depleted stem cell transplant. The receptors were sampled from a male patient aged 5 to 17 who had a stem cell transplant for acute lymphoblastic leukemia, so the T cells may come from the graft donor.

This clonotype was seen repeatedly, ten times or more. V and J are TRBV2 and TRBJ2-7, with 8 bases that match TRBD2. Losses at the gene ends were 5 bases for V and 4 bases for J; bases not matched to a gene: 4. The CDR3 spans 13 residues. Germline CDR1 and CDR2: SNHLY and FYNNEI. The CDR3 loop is CASSQRELYEQYF. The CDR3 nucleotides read TGTGCCAGCAGTCAGCGGGAGCTATACGAGCAGTACTTC.

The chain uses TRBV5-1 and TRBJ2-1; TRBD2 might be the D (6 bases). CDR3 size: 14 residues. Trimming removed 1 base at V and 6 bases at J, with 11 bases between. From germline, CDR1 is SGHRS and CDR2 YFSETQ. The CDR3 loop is CASSLPGGGNEQFF. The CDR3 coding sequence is TGCGCCAGCAGCTTGCCCGGGGGAGGCAATGAGCAGTTCTTC.

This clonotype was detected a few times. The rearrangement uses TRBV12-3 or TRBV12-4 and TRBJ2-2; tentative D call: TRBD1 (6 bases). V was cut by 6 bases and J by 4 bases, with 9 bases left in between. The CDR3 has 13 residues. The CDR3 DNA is TGTGCCAGCAGGCACAGGGTCACCGGGGAGCTGTTTTTT. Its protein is CASRHRVTGELFF.